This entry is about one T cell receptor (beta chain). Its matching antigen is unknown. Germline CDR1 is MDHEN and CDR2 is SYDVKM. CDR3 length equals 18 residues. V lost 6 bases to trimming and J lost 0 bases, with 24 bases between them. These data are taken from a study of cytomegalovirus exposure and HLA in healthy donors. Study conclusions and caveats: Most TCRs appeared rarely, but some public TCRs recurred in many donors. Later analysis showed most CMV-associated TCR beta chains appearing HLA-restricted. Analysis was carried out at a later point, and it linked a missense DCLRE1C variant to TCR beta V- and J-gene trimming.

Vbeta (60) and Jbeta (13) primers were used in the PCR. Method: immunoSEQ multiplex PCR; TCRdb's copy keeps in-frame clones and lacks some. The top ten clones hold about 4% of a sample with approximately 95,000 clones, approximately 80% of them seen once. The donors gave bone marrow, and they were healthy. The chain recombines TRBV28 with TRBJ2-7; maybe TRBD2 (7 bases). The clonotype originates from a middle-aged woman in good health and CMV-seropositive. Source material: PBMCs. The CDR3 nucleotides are TGTGCCAGCAGGACACAGGGTCTGAGTAGCGGGTCCTCCTACGAGCAGTACTTC. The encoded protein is CASRTQGLSSGSSYEQYF.